This T cell receptor (beta chain) is from a study of a mutant IDH1 vaccine in newly diagnosed glioma. For the study at large: In some groups vaccination began 4-6 weeks post-radiotherapy; others received it with temozolomide. Patients got radiotherapy, temozolomide, or both beforehand, and most got both.

The CDR3 spans 14 residues. Germline V CDR1 and CDR2: SEHNR, FQNEAQ (reference sequence). Between the trimmed V and J ends, which lost 7 bases and 3 bases, there was a span of 15 bases. By its share, this clone is medium-sized. The antigen is unknown. As to time point: week 47, end of study. What each vaccine dose contained was 300 ug of mutant IDH1 20-mer peptide, accompanied by topical imiquimod. Newly diagnosed WHO grade 3 or 4 IDH1-mutant, ATRX-lost astrocytomas were identified in the donors. Clones were read by immunoSEQ multiplex PCR, and TCRdb kept only the in-frame ones, dropping some. The repertoire holds some 38,000 clones, 65% to 80% seen once, with nearly 9% in the top ten. General study results and limits: Any relationship between pseudoprogression and changes in top peripheral T cell clonotypes seemed absent.

J is TRBJ1-1 and V is TRBV7-9, with D perhaps TRBD1 (6 bases). The specimen comprised PBMCs, sampled from a glioma patient whose treatment included an IDH1 peptide vaccine. The source of this sequence is a man aged 35-49 years with glioma. The CDR3 DNA reads TGTGCCAGCACTTGGGGGGCCAGGGACACTGAAGCTTTCTTT. Translating gives CASTWGARDTEAFF.